The rows below give T cell receptor beta chains drawn from one sample of a study of control samples from healthy donors and cancer patients. The table came from immunoSEQ multiplex PCR; TCRdb's copy has only in-frame clones and leaves some out. Among about 270,000 clones listed, roughly 82% were seen once. The sample taken for sequencing was PBMCs. These receptors came from a woman aged 55-75 years with lung cancer. The CDR3 runs from the conserved cysteine through the conserved F or W. D genes are given only for firm matches. Rows give clone size only sometimes, using once, few, many, or a class for an expanded clone.

J	D	size	V	CDR3	DNA
TRBJ1-1	.	once	TRBV5-1	CASSLGQGSWTEAFF	TGCGCCAGCAGCTTGGGGCAGGGTAGTTGGACTGAAGCTTTCTTT
TRBJ2-2	.	.	TRBV18	CASSPKNTGELFF	TGTGCCAGCTCACCAAAAAACACCGGGGAGCTGTTTTTT
TRBJ1-5	TRBD1	.	TRBV2	CASSEAGGYQPQHF	TGTGCCAGCAGCGAGGCAGGGGGCTATCAGCCCCAGCATTTT
TRBJ1-5	.	.	TRBV11-2	CASSPGAGANQPQHF	TGTGCCAGCAGCCCTGGGGCGGGGGCGAATCAGCCCCAGCATTTT
TRBJ2-7	.	.	TRBV20-1	CSVGAQYEQYF	TGCAGTGTCGGGGCCCAATACGAGCAGTACTTC
TRBJ1-1	.	.	TRBV5-1	CASSLDTEAFF	TGCGCCAGCAGCTTGGACACTGAAGCTTTCTTT
TRBJ1-1	TRBD1	many	TRBV19	CASNPGGNTEAFF	TGTGCCAGTAACCCAGGGGGCAACACTGAAGCTTTCTTT
TRBJ2-5	.	once	TRBV6-1	CASSEIVSETQYF	TGTGCCAGCAGTGAAATAGTATCCGAGACCCAGTACTTC
TRBJ2-5	TRBD1	.	TRBV9	CASSATSGQVNF	TGTGCCAGCAGCGCCACCTCGGGACAGGTTAACTTC
TRBJ1-1	.	.	TRBV28	CASSLGTLQTFF	TGTGCCAGCAGTTTGGGGACCCTTCAAACTTTCTTT
TRBJ1-5	.	few	TRBV7-9	CASSLGDFRGNQPQHF	TGTGCCAGCAGCTTAGGGGACTTCCGCGGCAATCAGCCCCAGCATTTT
TRBJ2-1	TRBD2	.	TRBV11-2	CASSLDSFGTSVANEQFF	TGTGCCAGCAGCTTAGATAGCTTTGGGACTAGCGTTGCGAATGAGCAGTTCTTC
TRBJ1-2	.	.	TRBV5-5	CASSPTANYGYTF	TGTGCCAGCAGCCCGACAGCTAACTATGGCTACACCTTC
TRBJ1-2	.	.	TRBV30	CAWSVLSGDYGYTF	TGTGCCTGGAGTGTTCTGTCAGGGGACTATGGCTACACCTTC
TRBJ2-7	.	few	TRBV6-2/TRBV6-3	CASSYVGQRNYEQYF	TGTGCCAGCAGTTACGTTGGACAGAGGAACTACGAGCAGTACTTC
TRBJ1-2	.	.	TRBV19	CASSRSPGSGYTF	TGTGCCAGTAGTAGGTCTCCGGGAAGCGGCTACACCTTC
TRBJ2-3	TRBD2	.	TRBV11-1	CASSKRETADTQYF	TGTGCCAGCAGCAAGCGGGAGACGGCAGATACGCAGTATTTT
TRBJ2-1	.	.	TRBV20-1	CSAGYYNEQFF	TGCAGTGCGGGTTACTACAATGAGCAGTTCTTC
TRBJ2-1	TRBD2	.	TRBV3-1/TRBV3-2	CASSRTSGVYNEQFF	TGTGCCAGCAGTCGGACTAGCGGTGTTTACAATGAGCAGTTCTTC
TRBJ2-7	TRBD2	.	TRBV2	CASNSLAGGYKQYF	TGTGCCAGCAACTCTCTAGCGGGGGGCTACAAGCAGTACTTC